Listed here is a single TCR beta chain. The record originates from a study of OX40 agonist ivuxolimab in advanced cancers. Repertoires were generated with immunoSEQ multiplex PCR, while TCRdb's copy carries only in-frame clones and drops some. The sample consists of 95,000 to 110,000 clones, 75% to 95% of them appearing once. Germline-derived CDR1 and CDR2 are SGHRS and YFSETQ. The CDR3 is 14 amino acids. This TCR came from an adult with an advanced solid tumor such as melanoma, head and neck, liver or kidney cancer. Sequenced here: CD4+ or CD8+ T cells sorted from blood, sampled in a trial of the OX40 agonist ivuxolimab. The V and J genes are TRBV5-1 and TRBJ2-5; TRBD1 matches 8 bases. The J call may be in error: the DNA end matches TRBJ2-7 better. CDR3 residues: CASSGTGPSYEQYF. CDR3 in DNA: TGCGCCAGCAGCGGGACAGGTCCCTCCTACGAGCAGTACTTC.